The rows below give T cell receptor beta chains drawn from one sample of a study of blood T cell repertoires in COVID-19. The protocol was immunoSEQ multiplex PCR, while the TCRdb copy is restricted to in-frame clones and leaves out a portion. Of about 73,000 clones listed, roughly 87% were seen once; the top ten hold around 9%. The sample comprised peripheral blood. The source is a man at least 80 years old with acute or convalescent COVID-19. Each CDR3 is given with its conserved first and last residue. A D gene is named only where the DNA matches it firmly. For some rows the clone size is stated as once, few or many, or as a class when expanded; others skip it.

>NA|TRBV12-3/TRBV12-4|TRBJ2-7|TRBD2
TGTGCCAGCACCCTTAACGGGGGGGAGGAGCAGTACTTC
CASTLNGGEEQYF
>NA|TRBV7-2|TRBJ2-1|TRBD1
TGTGCCAGCAGCTTTGTCGGGACAGGGTCCTACAATGAGCAGTTCTTC
CASSFVGTGSYNEQFF
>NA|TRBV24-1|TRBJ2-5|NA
TGTGCCACCAGTGACCCGTCGGAGGGGCCGGGCGAGACCCAGTACTTC
CATSDPSEGPGETQYF
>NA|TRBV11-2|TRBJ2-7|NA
TGTGCCAGCAGCTTAGAAAACGGGTTCCCCGCGTACTTC
CASSLENGFPAYF
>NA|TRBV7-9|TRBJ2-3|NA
TGTGCCAGCAGCCTCCGGGGGTGGCAAACAGATACGCAGTATTTT
CASSLRGWQTDTQYF
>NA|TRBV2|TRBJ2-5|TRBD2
TGTGCCAGCAGAGGGAGGGCAACAGGTATCGGGGAGACCCAGTACTTC
CASRGRATGIGETQYF
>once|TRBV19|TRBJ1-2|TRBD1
TGTGCCAGTGGGGACAGGGGGCGGAGGAATGGCTACACCTTC
CASGDRGRRNGYTF
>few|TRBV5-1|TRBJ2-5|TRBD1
TGCGCCAGCAGCGGAGGGACAGGGGGGTACCAAGAGACCCAGTACTTC
CASSGGTGGYQETQYF
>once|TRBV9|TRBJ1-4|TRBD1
TGTGCCAGCAGCGCAACAGGGGGCCTTAATGAAAAACTGTTTTTT
CASSATGGLNEKLFF
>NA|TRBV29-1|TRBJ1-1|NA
TGCAGCGTTGAAGTCACAAGAGGGGAAGCTTTCTTT
CSVEVTRGEAFF
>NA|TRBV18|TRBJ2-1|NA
TGTGCCAGCTCACCACCGCCAGGGGAGCGCAATGAGCAGTTCTTC
CASSPPPGERNEQFF
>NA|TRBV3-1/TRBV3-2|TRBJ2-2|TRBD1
TGTGCCAGCAGCCAAGTACCTTCGACAGGGTTCGGTATCGGGGAGCTGTTTTTT
CASSQVPSTGFGIGELFF
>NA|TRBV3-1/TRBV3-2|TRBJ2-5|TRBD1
TGTGCCAGCAGCCATTCCGGACAGGGCGAGGCGACCCAGTACTTC
CASSHSGQGEATQYF
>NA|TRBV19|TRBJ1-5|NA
TGTGCCAGTAGTATAGGTTCTACGGGAAATCAGCCCCAGCATTTT
CASSIGSTGNQPQHF
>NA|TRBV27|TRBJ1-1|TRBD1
TGTGCCAGCAGCCCCGGTCCTATAAGACAGGGGCCCACTGAAGCTTTCTTT
CASSPGPIRQGPTEAFF
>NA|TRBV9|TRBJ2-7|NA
TGTGCCAGCAGCGTAGGGGTAGCGGAGCACTACGAGCAGTACTTC
CASSVGVAEHYEQYF
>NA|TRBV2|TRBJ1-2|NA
TGTGCCAGCTTCTCCCAGGAGGAGCTTCTCTATGGCTACACCTTC
CASFSQEELLYGYTF
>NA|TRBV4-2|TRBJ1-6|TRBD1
TGTGCCAGCAGCCGACTGACAGGGGACAATTCACCCCTCCACTTT
CASSRLTGDNSPLHF
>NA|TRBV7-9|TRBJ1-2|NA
TGTGCCAGCAGCTTAGAAGGGGTTGCCTATGGCTACACCTTC
CASSLEGVAYGYTF
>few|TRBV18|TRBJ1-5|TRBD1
TGTGCCAGCTCGTCCGGGACAGGGGGCGCTGGCAATCAGCCCCAGCATTTT
CASSSGTGGAGNQPQHF
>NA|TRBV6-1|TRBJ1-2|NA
TGTGCCAGCAGTGATTATGGGGAGGGCAATGGCTACACCTTC
CASSDYGEGNGYTF
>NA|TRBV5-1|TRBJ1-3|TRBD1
TGCGCCAGCAGCTGGGTGACAGGGCGCTCTGGAAACACCATATATTTT
CASSWVTGRSGNTIYF
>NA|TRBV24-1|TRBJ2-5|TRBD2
TGTGCCACCAGTGACTTACTAGCGGGAGGAGAGACCCAGTACTTC
CATSDLLAGGETQYF
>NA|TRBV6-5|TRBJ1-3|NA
TGTGCCAGCAGTTACGACGGGAGCTCTGGAAACACCATATATTTT
CASSYDGSSGNTIYF
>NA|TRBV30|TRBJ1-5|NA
TGTGCCTGGAATAAGGGGCAGGGGAACAATCAGCCCCAGCATTTT
CAWNKGQGNNQPQHF
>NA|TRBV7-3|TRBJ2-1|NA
TGTGCCAGCGGGAGGAATGGGGATGAGCAGTTCTTC
CASGRNGDEQFF
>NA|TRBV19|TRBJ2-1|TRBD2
TGTGCCAGTAGTATAACTAGCGGGAGCCTCTCCTACAATGAGCAGTTCTTC
CASSITSGSLSYNEQFF
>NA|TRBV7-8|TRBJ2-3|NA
TGTGCCAGCAGCTTAGGCCCCCAGGGCGCAGATACGCAGTATTTT
CASSLGPQGADTQYF
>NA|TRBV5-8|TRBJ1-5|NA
TGTGCCAGCAGCCAGGACAACCATCAGCCCCAGCATTTT
CASSQDNHQPQHF
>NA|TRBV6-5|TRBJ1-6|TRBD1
TGTGCCAGCAGTTACCCTCCGGGACAGTATAATTCACCCCTCCACTTT
CASSYPPGQYNSPLHF
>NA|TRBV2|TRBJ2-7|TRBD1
TGTGCCAGCGGGACAGGGGGCTACGAGCAGTACTTC
CASGTGGYEQYF
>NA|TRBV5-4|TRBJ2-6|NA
TGTGCCAGCAGCAAAAGCTACTCTGGGGCCAACGTCCTGACTTTC
CASSKSYSGANVLTF
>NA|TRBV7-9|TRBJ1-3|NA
TGTGCCAGCAGCCCGGGGAGAAACACCATATATTTT
CASSPGRNTIYF
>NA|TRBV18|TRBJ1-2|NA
TGTGCCAGCTCACCCAGTGAAAACTATGGCTACACCTTC
CASSPSENYGYTF
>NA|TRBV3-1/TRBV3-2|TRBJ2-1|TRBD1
TGTGCCAGCAGCCTACAAACAGGGGGCAACTATAATGAGCAGTTCTTC
CASSLQTGGNYNEQFF
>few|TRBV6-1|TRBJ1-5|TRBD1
TGTGCCAGCAGTGAGCCGGGACAGGGGGTGCTTCAGCCCCAGCATTTT
CASSEPGQGVLQPQHF
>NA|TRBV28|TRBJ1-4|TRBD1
TGTGCCAGCAGCCCCGGGACAGGCCCATTAGAAAAACTGTTTTTT
CASSPGTGPLEKLFF
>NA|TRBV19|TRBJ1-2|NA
TGTGCCAGTAGTCGAAACTCTCCTAACTATGGCTACACCTTC
CASSRNSPNYGYTF
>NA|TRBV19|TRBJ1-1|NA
TGTGCCAGTAGGTCCGGGGAAGGTCGGAACACTGAAGCTTTCTTT
CASRSGEGRNTEAFF
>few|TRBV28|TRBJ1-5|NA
TGTGCCAGCAGTCCAGGGGATAGCAATCAGCCCCAGCATTTT
CASSPGDSNQPQHF
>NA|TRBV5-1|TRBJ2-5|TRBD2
TGCGCCAGCAGCATCGGACTAGCGGGGAGCGAGACCCAGTACTTC
CASSIGLAGSETQYF
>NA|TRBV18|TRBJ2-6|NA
TGTGCCAGCTCACCACAGGCCCCGGGGTCTGGGGCCAACGTCCTGACTTTC
CASSPQAPGSGANVLTF
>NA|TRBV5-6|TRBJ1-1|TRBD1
TGTGCCAGCAGCCCCACAGGGGAGAGAAACACTGAAGCTTTCTTT
CASSPTGERNTEAFF
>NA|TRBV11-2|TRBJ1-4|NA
TGTGCCAGCAGCTTAAGGGGAACTAATGAAAAACTGTTTTTT
CASSLRGTNEKLFF
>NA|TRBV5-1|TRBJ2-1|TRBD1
TGCGCCAGCACTCCCGGGACAGGGGCATACAATGAGCAGTTCTTC
CASTPGTGAYNEQFF
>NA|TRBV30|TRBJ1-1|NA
TGTGCCTGGAGCCCCGACTCGGCCCAACGGGGTGAAGCTTTCTTT
CAWSPDSAQRGEAFF
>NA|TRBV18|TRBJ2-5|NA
TGTGCCAGCTCACCACCGAACGGGGAGACCCAGTACTTC
CASSPPNGETQYF
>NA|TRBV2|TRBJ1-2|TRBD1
TGTGCCAGCGGACAGGGGGTAGGGGCGGGTGGCTACACCTTC
CASGQGVGAGGYTF
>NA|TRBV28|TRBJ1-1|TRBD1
TGTGCCAGCAGTCAGACAGGGGGGGGAACTGAAGCTTTCTTT
CASSQTGGGTEAFF
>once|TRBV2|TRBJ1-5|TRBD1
TGTGCCGCAAGCCAGGGGGCGGCCCAGCCCCAGCATTTT
CAASQGAAQPQHF
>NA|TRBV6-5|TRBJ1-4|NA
TGTGCCAGCAGTTACATCGGGGTCGGAAAACTGTTTTTT
CASSYIGVGKLFF
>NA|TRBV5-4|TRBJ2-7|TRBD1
TGTGCCAGCAGCTCAGAGGACAGGGGGCGGTACGAGCAGTACTTC
CASSSEDRGRYEQYF
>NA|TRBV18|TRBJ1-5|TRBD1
TGTGCCAGCTCACCGGGACAGGGGGTTCAGCCCCAGCATTTT
CASSPGQGVQPQHF
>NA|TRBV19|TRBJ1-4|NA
TGTGCCAGTACATGGAGGGCGAGCGAAAAACTGTTTTTT
CASTWRASEKLFF